Reported below is one TCR beta chain. This sample stems from a study of blood T cell repertoires in COVID-19. Study background: From the United States, Italy and Spain came samples of acute and convalescent COVID-19. Nucleic acid was either cDNA or gDNA, and it came from T cells, B-cell-depleted T cells, or PBMCs.

This CDR3 contains 15 residues. After removal of 3 bases from V and 5 bases from J, the junction contained 8 bases not matched to a gene. CDR1 and CDR2 from the germline V gene are SGDLS and YYNGEE. Authors' analysis steps: Estimation of nucleated cell counts relied on the amplification of reference gene primers. Sequencing used immunoSEQ multiplex PCR; TCRdb keeps in-frame clones, though not all of them. The DNA gave D and trimming, while V, J and clone size come from that table. Counted here are tens of thousands of clones, roughly 83% occurring once; the ten biggest clones make up about 4.1%. The sample consisted of peripheral blood. This chain links TRBV9 with TRBJ1-2; TRBD1 matches at 9 bases. The receptor's source is a man aged 50 to 59 with active COVID-19. This CDR3 is CASSANTGGGYGYTF. DNA of the CDR3: TGTGCCAGCAGCGCTAACACAGGGGGCGGGTATGGCTACACCTTC.